The 16 T cell receptor beta chains listed next were all sequenced from one sample in a study of T cell changes during pregnancy in multiple sclerosis. The assay was immunoSEQ multiplex PCR, and TCRdb's table has in-frame clones only and misses some. The data show 65,000 to 80,000 clones, 93% seen once. This specimen consisted of peripheral blood, obtained in the second trimester of pregnancy. These receptor sequences come from a female donor with multiple sclerosis, enrolled in a pregnancy study.

This sequence joins TRBV7-9 and TRBJ2-7; perhaps TRBD1 as D (6 bases). Germline CDR1 and CDR2: SEHNR and FQNEAQ (reference sequence). Trimming shortened V by 5 bases and J by 4 bases, and 9 bases separated the two germline ends. The CDR3 runs 12 residues. CDR3 sequence reads: CASSEQGYEQYF. CDR3 coding DNA: TGTGCCAGCAGCGAACAGGGTTACGAGCAGTACTTC.

The chain couples TRBV11-1 to TRBJ2-5; 8 positions match TRBD2. The CDR3 covers 15 residues. J gave up 1 base and V 4 bases, and 5 bases lay outside the gene matches. Germline V gene sequence: CDR1 SGHAT, CDR2 FQDESV (reference sequence). CDR3 amino acids: CASSSGGGSQETQYF. The CDR3 nucleotides read TGTGCCAGCAGCTCGGGGGGGGGTTCCCAAGAGACCCAGTACTTC.

The chain joins TRBV11-2 to TRBJ1-3; D remains unclear. Germline V gene sequence: CDR1 SGHAT, CDR2 FQNNGV. CDR3 length: 15 amino acids. V was shortened by 1 base and J by 3 bases, with 10 bases between the two germline ends. This CDR3 reads CASSLAVLSGNTIYF. The CDR3 DNA follows: TGTGCCAGCAGCTTAGCCGTTCTAAGTGGAAACACCATATATTTT.

J is TRBJ1-5 and V is TRBV5-6, with D maybe TRBD1 (5 bases). With 6 bases removed from V and 5 bases from J, the gap between germline ends came to 18 bases. CDR1 is SGHDT, CDR2 YYEEEE, per germline. CDR3 size: 15 residues. The CDR3 DNA follows: TGTGCCAGCACCTTTTACCCACAGGAAGATCAGCCCCAGCATTTT. It codes for CASTFYPQEDQPQHF.

The rearrangement links TRBV7-3 to TRBJ1-2; 7 bases line up with TRBD1. Per the germline V gene, CDR1 is SGHTA and CDR2 is FQGTGA. J gave up 6 bases and V 7 bases, and 14 bases lay outside the gene matches. The CDR3 has 15 amino acids. CDR3 sequence (DNA): TGTGCCAGCACCGATGAGACAGGGACCTATGATGGCTACACCTTC. Amino acids: CASTDETGTYDGYTF.

J is TRBJ2-2 and V is TRBV10-3; 7 bases match TRBD1. With 9 bases clipped from V and 6 bases from J, the junction kept 10 bases outside the gene matches. The CDR3 has 14 amino acids. The V gene's germline CDR1 is ENHRY and CDR2 SYGVKD. CDR3 sequence (DNA): TGTGCCATTAACAGGGGCGACCTCTCCGGGGAGCTGTTTTTT. Protein: CAINRGDLSGELFF.

The V gene is TRBV18, the J gene TRBJ2-5; tentatively, D is TRBD1 (6 bases). CDR1 is KGHSH and CDR2 is LQKENI in the germline V gene. The germline V and J ends were trimmed by 1 base and 5 bases, with 17 bases remaining between them. The CDR3 is 16 residues long. CDR3 loop: CASSPLKGSGGETQYF. The CDR3 DNA sequence: TGTGCCAGCTCACCACTCAAAGGGTCTGGGGGCGAGACCCAGTACTTC.

This rearrangement joins TRBV11-2 to TRBJ1-1; D unresolved. The CDR3 spans 13 residues. Trimming pared 7 bases from V and 3 bases from J, leaving 12 bases between. Per germline, CDR1 SGHAT and CDR2 FQNNGV. The CDR3 reads CASTVRRDTEAFF. DNA of the CDR3: TGTGCCAGCACGGTCCGCCGGGACACTGAAGCTTTCTTT.

J is TRBJ1-1 and V is TRBV5-6, with 8 bases that match TRBD1. V trimming: 1 base; J trimming: 3 bases; junction bases outside the gene matches: 5. This CDR3 has 15 residues. Germline CDR1 SGHDT, CDR2 YYEEEE. The CDR3 DNA is TGTGCCAGCAGCTTGAAACAGGGGGGGGACACTGAAGCTTTCTTT. Encoded protein: CASSLKQGGDTEAFF.

The chain joins TRBV18 to TRBJ1-2; D is perhaps TRBD1 (5 bases). In germline, CDR1 is KGHSH, CDR2 LQKENI. V lost 5 bases, J lost 5 bases, and 12 bases lay in between. The CDR3 totals 13 residues. The CDR3 DNA follows: TGTGCCAGCTCATCGGACATGATATATGGCTACACCTTC. The encoded protein is CASSSDMIYGYTF.

The CDR3 spells CASSVISDRASGELFF. In nucleotides, the CDR3 is TGTGCCAGCAGTGTAATTTCGGACAGGGCATCCGGGGAGCTGTTTTTT. The chain recombines TRBV6-1 with TRBJ2-2; 8 bases line up with TRBD1. V was pared by 4 bases and J by 6 bases, with 10 bases of the junction left unmatched. This CDR3 is 16 amino acids long. Germline CDR1 MNHNS, CDR2 SASEGT.

The chain employs TRBV27 and TRBJ1-2; TRBD1 is a possible D gene (5 bases). V dropped 8 bases and J dropped 4 bases, with 14 bases sitting between them. The CDR3 is made up of 13 amino acids. CDR1 and CDR2 from the germline V gene are MNHEY and SMNVEV (reference sequence). This chain's CDR3 is CASGRRGIYGYTF. The CDR3 DNA is TGTGCCAGCGGACGGAGGGGCATCTATGGCTACACCTTC.

This clone has a handful of counts. The chain has TRBV6-1 and TRBJ1-1; no clear D gene. The CDR3 runs 14 residues. V was pared by 2 bases and J by 1 base, with 8 bases between. Germline V lookup: CDR1 MNHNS, CDR2 SASEGT. Here the CDR3 reads CASSELAGNTEAFF. The CDR3 DNA sequence: TGTGCCAGCAGTGAATTGGCGGGGAACACTGAAGCTTTCTTT.

The V and J genes are TRBV5-4 and TRBJ2-2; perhaps TRBD2 as D (6 bases). CDR1 is SGHNT, CDR2 YYREEE, per germline (reference sequence). This CDR3 has 18 residues. V lost 1 base, J lost 0 bases, and 16 bases lay in between. Here the CDR3 reads CASSLWPGEIPNTGELFF. DNA for the CDR3: TGTGCCAGCAGCTTGTGGCCGGGGGAGATACCGAACACCGGGGAGCTGTTTTTT.

The chain combines TRBV27 with TRBJ2-1; 10 bases are shared with TRBD2. This CDR3 is built from 12 residues. Trimming at V came to 8 bases and at J to 8 bases, leaving 3 bases not matched to a gene. The germline CDR1 and CDR2 sequences are MNHEY and SMNVEV (reference sequence). This CDR3 reads CASGGLADEQFF. In DNA, the CDR3 is TGTGCCAGCGGCGGACTAGCGGATGAGCAGTTCTTC.

This clone has only a few counts. The chain is built from TRBV2 and TRBJ1-6, with a possible D match to TRBD1 (6 bases). CDR3 length equals 16 residues. Germline CDR1 reads SNHLY; CDR2 reads FYNNEI. Trimming removed 6 bases from V and 7 bases from J, with 19 bases in between. The CDR3 sequence is CASRTTVRGANSPLHF. CDR3 bases: TGTGCCAGCAGGACCACCGTCCGGGGGGCCAATTCACCCCTCCACTTT.